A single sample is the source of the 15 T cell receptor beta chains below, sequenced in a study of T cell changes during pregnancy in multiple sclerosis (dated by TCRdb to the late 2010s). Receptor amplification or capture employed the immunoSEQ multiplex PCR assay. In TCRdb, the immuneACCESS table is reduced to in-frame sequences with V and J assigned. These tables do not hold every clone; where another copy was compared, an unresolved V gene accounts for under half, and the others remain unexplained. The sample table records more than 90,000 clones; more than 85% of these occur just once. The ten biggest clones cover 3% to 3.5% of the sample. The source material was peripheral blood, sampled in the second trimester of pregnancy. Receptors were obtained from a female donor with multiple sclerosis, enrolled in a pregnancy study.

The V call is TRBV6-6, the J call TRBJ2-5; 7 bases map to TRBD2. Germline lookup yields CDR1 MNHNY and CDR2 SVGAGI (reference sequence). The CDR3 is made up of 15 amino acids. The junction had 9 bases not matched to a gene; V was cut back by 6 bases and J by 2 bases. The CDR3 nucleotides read TGTGCCAGCAGGGATGGGGGGGAGAGGCAAGAGACCCAGTACTTC. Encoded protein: CASRDGGERQETQYF.

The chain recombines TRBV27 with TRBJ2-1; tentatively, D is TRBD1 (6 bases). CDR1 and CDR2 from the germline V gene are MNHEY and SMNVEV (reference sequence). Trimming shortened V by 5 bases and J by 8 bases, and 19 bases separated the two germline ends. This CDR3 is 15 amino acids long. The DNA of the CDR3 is TGTGCCAGCAGTCCTCCTTCGACAGGAAGGTATGAGCAGTTCTTC. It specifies CASSPPSTGRYEQFF.

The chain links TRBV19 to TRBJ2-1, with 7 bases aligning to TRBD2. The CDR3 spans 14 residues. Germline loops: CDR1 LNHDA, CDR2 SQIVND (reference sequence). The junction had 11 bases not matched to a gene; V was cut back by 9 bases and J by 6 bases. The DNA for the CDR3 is TGTGCCAGCAAGCGGGACGGAACGACCAATGAGCAGTTCTTC. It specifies CASKRDGTTNEQFF. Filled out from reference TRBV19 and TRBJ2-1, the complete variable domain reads DGGITQSPKYLFRKEGQNVTLSCEQNLNHDAMYWYRQDPGQGLRLIYYSQIVNDFQKGDIAEGYSVSREKKESFPLTVTSAQKNPTAFYLCASKRDGTTNEQFFGPGTRLTVL.

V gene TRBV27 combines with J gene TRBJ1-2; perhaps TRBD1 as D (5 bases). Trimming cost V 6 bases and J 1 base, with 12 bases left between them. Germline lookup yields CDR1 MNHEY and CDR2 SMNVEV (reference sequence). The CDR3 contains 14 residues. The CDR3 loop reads CASSIKGLNYGYTF. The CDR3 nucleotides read TGTGCCAGCAGCATAAAGGGACTTAACTATGGCTACACCTTC.

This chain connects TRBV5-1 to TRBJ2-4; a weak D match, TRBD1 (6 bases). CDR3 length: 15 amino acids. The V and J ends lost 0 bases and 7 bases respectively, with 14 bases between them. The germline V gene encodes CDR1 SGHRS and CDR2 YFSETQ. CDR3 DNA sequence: TGCGCCAGCAGCTTGGCGGGGCAGGGGCTCAACATTCAGTACTTC. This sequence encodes CASSLAGQGLNIQYF.

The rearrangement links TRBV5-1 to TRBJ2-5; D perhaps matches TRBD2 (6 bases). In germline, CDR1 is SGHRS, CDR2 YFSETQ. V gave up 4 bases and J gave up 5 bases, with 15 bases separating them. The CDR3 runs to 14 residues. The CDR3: CASSRGGPLETQYF. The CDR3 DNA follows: TGCGCCAGCAGCAGGGGAGGCCCCTTGGAGACCCAGTACTTC.

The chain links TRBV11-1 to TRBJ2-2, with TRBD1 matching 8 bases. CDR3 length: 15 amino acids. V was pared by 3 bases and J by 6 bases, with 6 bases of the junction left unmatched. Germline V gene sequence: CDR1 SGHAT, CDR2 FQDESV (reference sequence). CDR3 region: CASSFGQGAPGELFF. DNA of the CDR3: TGTGCCAGCAGCTTTGGACAGGGTGCACCCGGGGAGCTGTTTTTT.

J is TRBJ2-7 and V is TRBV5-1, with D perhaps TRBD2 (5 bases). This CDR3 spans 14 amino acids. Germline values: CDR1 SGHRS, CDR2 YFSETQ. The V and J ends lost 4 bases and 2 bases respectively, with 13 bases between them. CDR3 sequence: CASSTATRAYEQYF. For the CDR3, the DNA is TGCGCCAGCAGCACAGCCACGAGGGCCTACGAGCAGTACTTC.

In DNA form, the CDR3 reads TGTGCCAGCAGCCCTTTTCCAGGGGCGGACTACGAGCAGTACTTC. It specifies CASSPFPGADYEQYF. The chain recombines TRBV28 with TRBJ2-7, with D maybe TRBD1 (6 bases). The CDR3 runs to 15 residues. CDR1 is MDHEN, CDR2 SYDVKM, per germline. Trimming pared 6 bases from V and 3 bases from J, leaving 18 bases between.

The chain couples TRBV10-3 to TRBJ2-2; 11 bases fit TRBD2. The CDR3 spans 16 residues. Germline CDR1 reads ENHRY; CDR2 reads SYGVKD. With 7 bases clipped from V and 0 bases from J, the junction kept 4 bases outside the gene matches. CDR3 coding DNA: TGTGCCATCAACTCACTAGCGGGGGCGAACACCGGGGAGCTGTTTTTT. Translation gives CAINSLAGANTGELFF.

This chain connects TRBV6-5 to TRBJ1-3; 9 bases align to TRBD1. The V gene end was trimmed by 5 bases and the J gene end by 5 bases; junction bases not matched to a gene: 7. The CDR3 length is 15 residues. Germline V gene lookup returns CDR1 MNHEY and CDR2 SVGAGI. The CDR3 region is CASSKAGTGRNTIYF. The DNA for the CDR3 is TGTGCCAGCAGTAAGGCCGGGACAGGGAGAAACACCATATATTTT.

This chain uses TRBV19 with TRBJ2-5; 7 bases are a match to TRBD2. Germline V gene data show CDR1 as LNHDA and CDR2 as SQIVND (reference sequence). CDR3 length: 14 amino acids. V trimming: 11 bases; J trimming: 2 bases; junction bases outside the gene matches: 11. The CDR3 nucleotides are TGTGCCTCCAGAGGGAGGGCGGGGCAAGAGACCCAGTACTTC. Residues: CASRGRAGQETQYF.

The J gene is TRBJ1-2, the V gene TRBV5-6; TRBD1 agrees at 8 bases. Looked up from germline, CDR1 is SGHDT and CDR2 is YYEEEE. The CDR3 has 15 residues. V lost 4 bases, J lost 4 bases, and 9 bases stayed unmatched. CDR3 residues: CASSPRGRLGYGYTF. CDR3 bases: TGTGCCAGCAGCCCCAGGGGGCGCTTGGGCTATGGCTACACCTTC.

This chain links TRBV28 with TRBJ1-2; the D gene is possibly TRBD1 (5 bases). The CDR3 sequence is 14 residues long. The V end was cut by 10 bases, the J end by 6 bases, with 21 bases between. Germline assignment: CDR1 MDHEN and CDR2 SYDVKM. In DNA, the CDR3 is TGTGCCATCAATTACGGGCAGGGTCCGGATGGCTACACCTTC. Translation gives CAINYGQGPDGYTF.

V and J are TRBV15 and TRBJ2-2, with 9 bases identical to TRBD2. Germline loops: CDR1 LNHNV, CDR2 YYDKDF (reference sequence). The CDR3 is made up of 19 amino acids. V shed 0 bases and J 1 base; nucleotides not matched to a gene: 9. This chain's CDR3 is CATSRDLREAGGNTGELFF. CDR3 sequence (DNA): TGTGCCACCAGCAGAGATCTTAGAGAAGCGGGAGGGAACACCGGGGAGCTGTTTTTT.